This T cell receptor beta chain stems from a study of post-analysis software for immune sequencing data. Study-wide results and limits: By F measure, samples from a shared preparation batch strongly co-clustered. There was significantly lower normalized Chao1 diversity in multiple sclerosis patients than in controls. A handful of TRBV segments were significantly more frequent in patients than in controls. TRBV5-6, TRBV5-1 and TRBV20-1 were among these segments.

Libraries were made from TCR beta cDNA, and they carried unique molecular identifiers. It was from approximately 0.91 to 9.4 million T cells that some 500,000 cDNA molecules came. TCRdb re-called the PCR reads through MiXCR, storing one row per CDR3 protein. The sample lists roughly 800,000 distinct CDR3 sequences, 46% seen once, with approximately 5% in the top ten. For this clonotype: The target antigen is unknown.

There are 16 residues in the CDR3. Trimming left V 5 bases short and J 0 bases short, with 13 bases between. CDR1 LGHNA and CDR2 YSLEER come from the germline V gene. The sequencing input was blood. The TCR was taken from a girl aged 10 to 17 with multiple sclerosis. This sequence joins TRBV4-3 and TRBJ2-2; D may match TRBD1 or TRBD2 (6 bases each). The CDR3 DNA is TGCGCCAGCAGCTCACAGGGAGGATCGAACACCGGGGAGCTGTTTTTT. As protein: CASSSQGGSNTGELFF.